This T cell receptor beta chain originates from a study of T-cell reconstitution after alpha-beta-depleted transplantation in children. Study-wide results and caveats: T-cell counts and diversity were attributed mostly to newly produced T cells one year after transplant. High day-60 TCRbeta diversity in some patients came from surviving recipient T cells and thymic progenitors. Expanded graft clones, several hundred of them, were reportedly the source of alpha-beta T cells about two months after transplant.

The library targeted TCRbeta and was prepared with unique molecular identifiers. MiXCR, run by TCRdb on the PCR reads, gives a single entry per CDR3 protein. The table lists hundreds of thousands of distinct CDR3 sequences, roughly 16% of them singletons, with roughly 41% in the top ten. This clonotype has only a few counts. Its antigen is undetermined. The CDR3 loop spans 14 amino acids. Germline V gene sequence: CDR1 SGHRS, CDR2 YFSETQ. Unmatched junction bases numbered 6, after V lost 6 bases and J lost 1 base. V gene TRBV5-1 combines with J gene TRBJ2-5, with TRBD1 identical over 7 bases. Sequenced here: PBMCs, mostly from graft donor cells, sampled 360 days after TCRalphabeta/CD19-depleted stem cell transplant. The source of this sequence is a male patient aged 2-15 years who had a stem cell transplant for acute lymphoblastic leukemia, so the T cells may come from the graft donor. DNA for the CDR3: TGCGCCAGCACCCAAGGGGGCACCCAAGAGACCCAGTACTTC. Protein sequence: CASTQGGTQETQYF.